A single sample is the source of the 26 T cell receptor beta chains below, sequenced in a study of PD-1 blockade in classical Hodgkin lymphoma. Exposure to brentuximab vedotin varied, and each patient had relapsed following autologous stem cell transplantation. Assay used: immunoSEQ multiplex PCR; TCRdb lists only in-frame clones, some missing. The data contain 72,000 or so clones, roughly 91% of them seen just once; the ten biggest clones take up approximately 8%. Sequencing used peripheral blood mononuclear cells (PBMCs), obtained at baseline. The receptor source for this set is a human donor with classical Hodgkin lymphoma.

This chain links TRBV28 with TRBJ1-1, with D maybe TRBD1 (5 bases). The germline V gene encodes CDR1 MDHEN and CDR2 SYDVKM. The CDR3 totals 15 residues. V lost 2 bases and J 4 bases, leaving 14 bases between the germline ends. The chain's CDR3 is CASSLPRGGFTEAFF. The CDR3 nucleotides read TGTGCCAGCAGTTTACCACGGGGGGGATTCACTGAAGCTTTCTTT.

CDR3 sequence: CASSYEGGYQETQYF. In DNA, the CDR3 is TGTGCCAGCAGTTACGAAGGGGGGTACCAAGAGACCCAGTACTTC. The chain has TRBV6-6 and TRBJ2-5, with D possibly being TRBD1 or TRBD2 (6 bases each). The CDR3 is 15 amino acids. Germline CDR1 reads MNHNY; CDR2 reads SVGAGI (reference sequence). The V gene lost 2 bases and the J gene lost 0 bases, with 10 bases spanning the gap.

V is TRBV12-5 and J is TRBJ2-3; possibly TRBD1 for D (5 bases). Germline V gene data show CDR1 as LGHNT and CDR2 as FRNRAP. Trimming cost V 8 bases and J 0 bases, with 21 bases left between them. The CDR3 runs 17 residues. CDR3 bases: TGTGCTAGTTCCGCATACCCAGACCCAGGGAGCACAGATACGCAGTATTTT. It specifies CASSAYPDPGSTDTQYF.

The chain carries TRBV5-6 and TRBJ2-1; unclear D gene. This CDR3 contains 13 residues. Germline V CDR1 and CDR2: SGHDT, YYEEEE. V gave up 5 bases and J gave up 0 bases, with 6 bases separating them. The CDR3 DNA reads TGTGCCAGCAGACCCGGCTCCTACAATGAGCAGTTCTTC. Translating it yields CASRPGSYNEQFF.

The CDR3 region is CSAIRGAALHF. CDR3 DNA: TGCAGTGCTATACGGGGGGCGGCCCTCCACTTT. V and J are TRBV20-1 and TRBJ1-6, with a possible D match to TRBD1 (6 bases). Germline lookup yields CDR1 DFQATT and CDR2 SNEGSKA (reference sequence). CDR3 length equals 11 residues. V lost 4 bases and J lost 14, with 12 bases in between.

The rearrangement links TRBV29-1 to TRBJ2-3; the match to TRBD2 covers 10 bases. CDR3 length equals 11 residues. Germline V lookup: CDR1 SQVTM, CDR2 ANQGSEA. V lost 5 bases and J lost 9; bases outside the gene matches: 2. The CDR3 reads CSVLTSGTQYF. In nucleotides, the CDR3 is TGCAGCGTTCTGACTAGCGGGACGCAGTATTTT.

The chain links TRBV2 to TRBJ2-1, with 10 bases fitting TRBD1. The CDR3 extends over 19 amino acids. V was clipped by 6 bases and J by 10 bases; unmatched bases: 24. Germline V lookup: CDR1 SNHLY, CDR2 FYNNEI. This chain's CDR3 is CASSFIRGSGTGARGEQFF. CDR3 sequence (DNA): TGTGCCAGCAGCTTTATTCGTGGGTCCGGGACAGGGGCCCGAGGGGAGCAGTTCTTC.

This clone was found once. In DNA, the CDR3 is TGCGCCAGCAGTCGTCCCCGGACAGGGTCTGACGAGCAGTACTTC. It translates to CASSRPRTGSDEQYF. The V call is TRBV23-1, the J call TRBJ2-7; 8 positions agree with TRBD1. TRBV23-1 is flagged as an ORF with uncertain function. J was trimmed by 5 bases and V by 4 bases; bases with no gene match: 10. The CDR3 has 15 amino acids.

The CDR3 nucleotides are TGTGCCAGCAGCGTAGCATGGGACTCCTACAATGAGCAGTTCTTC. This gives the protein CASSVAWDSYNEQFF. This sequence joins TRBV9 and TRBJ2-1, with D hard to call. The V gene's germline CDR1 is SGDLS and CDR2 YYNGEE. With 0 bases removed from V and 0 bases from J, the gap between germline ends came to 7 bases. This CDR3 has 15 amino acids.

This clone showed up just once. The J gene is TRBJ2-7, the V gene TRBV7-2; TRBD2 aligns across 7 bases. With 3 bases clipped from V and 5 bases from J, the junction kept 10 bases outside the gene matches. Germline V CDR1 and CDR2: SGHTA, FQGNSA. The CDR3 consists of 15 residues. CDR3: CASSFSSGTGHEQYF. CDR3 bases: TGTGCCAGCAGCTTCTCTAGCGGCACCGGTCACGAGCAGTACTTC.

The CDR3 sequence: CASSLNRGLNSPLHF. The CDR3 DNA reads TGTGCCAGTAGTTTGAACAGGGGCCTTAATTCACCCCTCCACTTT. V is TRBV19 and J is TRBJ1-6, with TRBD1 matching over 7 bases. This CDR3 region has 15 residues. CDR1 and CDR2 from the germline V gene are LNHDA and SQIVND (reference sequence). V shed 5 bases, J shed 6 bases, and the junction held 7 bases outside the gene matches.

This rearrangement joins TRBV7-9 to TRBJ2-7, with D uncertain. Germline values: CDR1 SEHNR, CDR2 FQNEAQ (reference sequence). The CDR3 totals 13 residues. Trimming removed 5 bases from V and 2 bases from J, with 10 bases in between. The CDR3 DNA is TGTGCCAGCAGCCCACCTTCTACCTACGAGCAGTACTTC. Its protein is CASSPPSTYEQYF. Together with reference TRBV7-9 and TRBJ2-7, the CDR3 gives the full variable domain: DTGVSQNPRHKITKRGQNVTFRCDPISEHNRLYWYRQTLGQGPEFLTYFQNEAQLEKSRLLSDRFSAERPKGSFSTLEIQRTEQGDSAMYLCASSPPSTYEQYFGPGTRLTVT.

The chain couples TRBV7-8 to TRBJ1-2, with D possibly TRBD1 on 6 matching bases. The germline V gene has CDR1 SGHVS and CDR2 FQNEAQ. CDR3 length: 16 amino acids. Trimming left V 1 base short and J 8 bases short, with 20 bases between. The DNA for the CDR3 is TGTGCCAGCAGCTTAGATGGGGGGCGAGAGTGGTTGGGCTACACCTTC. Translating it yields CASSLDGGREWLGYTF.

The rearrangement links TRBV25-1 to TRBJ2-7; D call uncertain. This CDR3 spans 14 amino acids. Trimming took 4 bases from V and 2 from J, leaving 12 bases between them. Germline V lookup: CDR1 MGHDK, CDR2 SYGVNS. The CDR3 reads CASSAGTPTYEQYF. CDR3 bases: TGTGCCAGCAGTGCAGGAACCCCGACCTACGAGCAGTACTTC.

The V and J genes are TRBV27 and TRBJ2-4; no clear D gene. CDR3 length: 12 residues. The V and J ends lost 9 bases and 8 bases respectively, with 14 bases between them. Germline V gene lookup returns CDR1 MNHEY and CDR2 SMNVEV (reference sequence). Here the CDR3 DNA reads TGTGCCAGGGTGCGCCCCGAGGACATTCAGTACTTC. Encoded protein: CARVRPEDIQYF.

This chain uses TRBV2 with TRBJ1-4, with D possibly being TRBD1 (6 bases). The germline gives CDR1 SNHLY, CDR2 FYNNEI. CDR3 length: 15 amino acids. Trimming removed 4 bases from V and 7 bases from J, with 16 bases in between. The CDR3 reads CASSVQGGNSEKLFF. The DNA of the CDR3 is TGTGCCAGCAGTGTACAGGGAGGGAATAGTGAAAAACTGTTTTTT. Based on the CDR3 plus reference TRBV2 and TRBJ1-4, the full variable domain is EPEVTQTPSHQVTQMGQEVILRCVPISNHLYFYWYRQILGQKVEFLVSFYNNEISEKSEIFDDQFSVERPDGSNFTLKIRSTKLEDSAMYFCASSVQGGNSEKLFFGSGTQLSVL.

This sequence joins TRBV2 and TRBJ1-2, with unresolved D. The CDR3 extends over 13 amino acids. Per the germline V gene, CDR1 is SNHLY and CDR2 is FYNNEI. V lost 10 bases, J lost 0 bases, and 12 bases lay in between. As DNA, the CDR3 is TGTGCCACCGTGGACCAAGCTAACTATGGCTACACCTTC. It yields the protein CATVDQANYGYTF.

The chain employs TRBV6-5 and TRBJ2-7; TRBD2 is a possible D gene (5 bases). Germline V gene data show CDR1 as MNHEY and CDR2 as SVGAGI. The CDR3 runs to 11 residues. Trimming took 9 bases from V and 0 from J, leaving 6 bases between them. The CDR3 DNA is TGTGCCAGTGGGAGCTCCTACGAGCAGTACTTC. This codes for CASGSSYEQYF.

The chain has TRBV29-1 and TRBJ2-5; D is undetermined. This CDR3 contains 12 residues. Germline V gene data show CDR1 as SQVTM and CDR2 as ANQGSEA. Trimming shortened V by 4 bases and J by 4 bases, and 10 bases separated the two germline ends. The CDR3 sequence is CSVAGRRETQYF. The CDR3 DNA reads as TGCAGCGTTGCGGGCAGGAGAGAGACCCAGTACTTC.

This sequence joins TRBV2 and TRBJ1-3, with a tentative D call TRBD1 (5 bases). Trimming took off 6 bases at V and 0 bases at J, with 15 bases between the two ends. From germline, CDR1 is SNHLY and CDR2 FYNNEI. CDR3 length: 16 amino acids. The CDR3 sequence is CASSHRWKSSGNTIYF. CDR3 sequence (DNA): TGTGCCAGCAGCCACAGGTGGAAAAGCTCTGGAAACACCATATATTTT. Filled out from reference TRBV2 and TRBJ1-3, the complete variable domain reads EPEVTQTPSHQVTQMGQEVILRCVPISNHLYFYWYRQILGQKVEFLVSFYNNEISEKSEIFDDQFSVERPDGSNFTLKIRSTKLEDSAMYFCASSHRWKSSGNTIYFGEGSWLTVV.

The rearrangement links TRBV7-8 to TRBJ2-3; TRBD2 matches at 10 bases. Germline V gives CDR1 SGHVS, CDR2 FQNEAQ. The CDR3 totals 15 residues. V lost 3 bases and J lost 2; bases outside the gene matches: 2. The CDR3 DNA follows: TGTGCCAGCAGCTTGGGACTAGCGAACACAGATACGCAGTATTTT. Encoded protein: CASSLGLANTDTQYF.

J is TRBJ1-1 and V is TRBV20-1, with D hard to call. Germline V gene sequence: CDR1 DFQATT, CDR2 SNEGSKA (reference sequence). CDR3 length: 11 residues. V was clipped by 4 bases and J by 6 bases, with 9 bases between them. The CDR3 DNA is TGCAGTGCTAAGGGAATCGCTGAAGCTTTCTTT. Translated, it gives CSAKGIAEAFF.

The rearrangement uses TRBV9 and TRBJ1-3; D may be TRBD1 (5 bases). CDR3 length equals 13 residues. Per the germline V gene, CDR1 is SGDLS and CDR2 is YYNGEE. Deletions cut 4 bases from V and 4 bases from J, with 9 bases between. Here the CDR3 DNA reads TGTGCCAGCAGCTGGTCAGGGGGAAACACCATATATTTT. It yields the protein CASSWSGGNTIYF.

This sequence joins TRBV7-2 and TRBJ2-1; possibly TRBD1 for D (9 bases). V was clipped by 1 base and J by 7 bases, with 17 bases between them. CDR3 length: 16 amino acids. The germline V gene encodes CDR1 SGHTA and CDR2 FQGNSA. CDR3 bases: TGTGCCAGCAGCTTAGTAGCGGGACAGGGTCTGAATGAGCAGTTCTTC. Translated, it gives CASSLVAGQGLNEQFF.

The chain is built from TRBV6-5 and TRBJ2-1; D gene uncertain. CDR3 size: 15 residues. Trimming pared 0 bases from V and 9 bases from J, leaving 15 bases between. Per the germline V gene, CDR1 is MNHEY and CDR2 is SVGAGI. The CDR3 nucleotides are TGTGCCAGCAGTTACTCGCCCTACCCACCCACTGAGCAGTTCTTC. Encoded protein: CASSYSPYPPTEQFF.

CDR3 amino acids: CASSLGDTLTYKVLYEQYF. The CDR3 nucleotides are TGTGCCAGCAGCTTAGGGGACACCCTCACCTATAAGGTCCTCTACGAGCAGTACTTC. The gene calls are TRBV7-2 and TRBJ2-7, with TRBD1 as a possible D gene (6 bases). Germline loops: CDR1 SGHTA, CDR2 FQGNSA. This CDR3 is 19 amino acids long. Trimming pared 1 base from V and 3 bases from J, leaving 25 bases between. Combining the CDR3 with reference TRBV7-2 and TRBJ2-7 gives the whole variable domain GAGVSQSPSNKVTEKGKDVELRCDPISGHTALYWYRQSLGQGLEFLIYFQGNSAPDKSGLPSDRFSAERTGGSVSTLTIQRTQQEDSAVYLCASSLGDTLTYKVLYEQYFGPGTRLTVT.